This T cell receptor beta chain is from a study of OX40 agonist ivuxolimab in advanced cancers. Across the whole study: Ivuxolimab, an agonistic anti-OX40 (CD134) antibody, was given to patients. A history of anti-PD-1, anti-PD-L1 or anti-CTLA-4 therapy was acceptable, and about 40% had some.

Only in-frame clones appear in the TCRdb table, and some are missing; sequencing was by immunoSEQ multiplex PCR. The table records about 33,000 clones, less than 85% of them present only once. Points from the study as a whole: Both CD4+ and CD8+ T cell populations in blood had undergone clonal expansion by week 6 at 0.1 to 3.0 mg/kg.

Autoimmune disease history or systemic immunosuppression was exclusionary. About this clone itself: No antigen is known for it.

This CDR3 is built from 14 residues. Germline trimming cut 1 base from V and 6 bases from J; bases unmatched to any gene: 0. The germline CDR1 and CDR2 sequences are SGHVS and FQNEAQ. The receptor's source is an adult with an advanced solid tumor such as melanoma, head and neck, liver or kidney cancer. Sequenced material: CD4+ or CD8+ T cells sorted from blood, taken in a trial of the OX40 agonist ivuxolimab. The chain couples TRBV7-8 to TRBJ2-1, with 10 bases lining up with TRBD2. CDR3 DNA sequence: TGTGCCAGCAGCTTAGGACTAGCGGGCAATGAGCAGTTCTTC. This sequence encodes CASSLGLAGNEQFF.